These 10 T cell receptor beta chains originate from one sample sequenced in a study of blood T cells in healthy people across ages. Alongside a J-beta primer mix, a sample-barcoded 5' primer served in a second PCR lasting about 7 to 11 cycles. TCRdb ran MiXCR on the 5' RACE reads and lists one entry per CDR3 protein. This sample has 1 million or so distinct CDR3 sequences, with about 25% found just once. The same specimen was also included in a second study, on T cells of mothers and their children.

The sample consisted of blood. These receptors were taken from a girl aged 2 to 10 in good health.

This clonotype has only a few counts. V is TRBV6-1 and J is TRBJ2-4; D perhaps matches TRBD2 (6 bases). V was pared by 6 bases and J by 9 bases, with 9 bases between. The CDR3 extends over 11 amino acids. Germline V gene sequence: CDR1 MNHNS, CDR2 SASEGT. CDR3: CASRAGSIQYF. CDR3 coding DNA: TGTGCCAGCAGGGCCGGGAGCATTCAGTACTTC.

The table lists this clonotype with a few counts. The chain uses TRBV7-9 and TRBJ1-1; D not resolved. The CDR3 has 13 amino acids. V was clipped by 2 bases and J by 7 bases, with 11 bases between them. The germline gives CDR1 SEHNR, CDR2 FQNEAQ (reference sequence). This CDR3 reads CASSLISDGEAFF. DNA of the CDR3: TGTGCCAGCAGCTTAATTTCGGACGGTGAAGCTTTCTTT.

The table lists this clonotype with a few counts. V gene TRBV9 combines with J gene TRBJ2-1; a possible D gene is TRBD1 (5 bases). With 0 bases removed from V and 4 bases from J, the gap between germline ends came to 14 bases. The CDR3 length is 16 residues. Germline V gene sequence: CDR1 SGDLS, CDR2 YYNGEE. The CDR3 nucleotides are TGTGCCAGCAGCGTAGAGGGCGGAAGGGGTTACAATGAGCAGTTCTTC. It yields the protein CASSVEGGRGYNEQFF.

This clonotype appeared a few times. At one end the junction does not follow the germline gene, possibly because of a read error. As DNA, the CDR3 is TGTGCCAGCAGCTTAGATCCGGTTGGGGGGCAAGGGACCCAGTACTTC. Protein sequence: CASSLDPVGGQGTQYF. The chain combines TRBV11-2 with TRBJ2-5; D tentatively fits TRBD1 or TRBD2 (6 bases each). Germline V gives CDR1 SGHAT, CDR2 FQNNGV. This CDR3 is 16 amino acids long.

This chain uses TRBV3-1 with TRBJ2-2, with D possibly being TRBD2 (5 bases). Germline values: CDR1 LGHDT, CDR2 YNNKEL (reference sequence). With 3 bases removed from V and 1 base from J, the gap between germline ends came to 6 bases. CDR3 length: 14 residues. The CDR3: CASSQRVNTGELFF. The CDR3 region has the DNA TGTGCCAGCAGCCAGAGGGTGAACACCGGGGAGCTGTTTTTT.

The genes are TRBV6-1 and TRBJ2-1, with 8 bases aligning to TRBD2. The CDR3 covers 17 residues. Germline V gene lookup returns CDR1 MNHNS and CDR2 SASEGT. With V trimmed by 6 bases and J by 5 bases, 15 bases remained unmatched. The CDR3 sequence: CASRADLTSVAHNEQFF. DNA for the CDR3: TGTGCCAGCAGGGCCGACTTGACTAGCGTCGCGCACAATGAGCAGTTCTTC.

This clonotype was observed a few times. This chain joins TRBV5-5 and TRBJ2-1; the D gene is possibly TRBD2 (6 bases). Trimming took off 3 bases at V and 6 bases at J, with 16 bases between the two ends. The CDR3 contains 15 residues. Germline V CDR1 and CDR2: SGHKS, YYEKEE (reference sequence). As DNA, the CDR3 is TGTGCCAGCAGCTATCTAGCGACGACCTTCAATGAGCAGTTCTTC. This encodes CASSYLATTFNEQFF.

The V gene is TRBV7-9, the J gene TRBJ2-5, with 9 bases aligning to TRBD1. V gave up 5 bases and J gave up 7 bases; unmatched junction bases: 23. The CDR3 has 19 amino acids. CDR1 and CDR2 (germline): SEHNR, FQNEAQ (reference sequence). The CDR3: CASSQNSEPGQGFGWTQYF. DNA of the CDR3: TGTGCCAGCAGCCAAAACTCAGAACCGGGACAGGGTTTCGGTTGGACCCAGTACTTC. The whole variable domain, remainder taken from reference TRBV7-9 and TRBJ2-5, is DTGVSQNPRHKITKRGQNVTFRCDPISEHNRLYWYRQTLGQGPEFLTYFQNEAQLEKSRLLSDRFSAERPKGSFSTLEIQRTEQGDSAMYLCASSQNSEPGQGFGWTQYFGPGTRLLVL.

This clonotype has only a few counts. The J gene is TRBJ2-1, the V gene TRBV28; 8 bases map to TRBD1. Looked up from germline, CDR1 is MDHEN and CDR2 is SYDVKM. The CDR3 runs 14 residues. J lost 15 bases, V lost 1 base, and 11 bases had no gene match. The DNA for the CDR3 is TGTGCCAGCAGTTTATATAGACAGGGGAATAGTCGGTTCTTC. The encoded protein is CASSLYRQGNSRFF.

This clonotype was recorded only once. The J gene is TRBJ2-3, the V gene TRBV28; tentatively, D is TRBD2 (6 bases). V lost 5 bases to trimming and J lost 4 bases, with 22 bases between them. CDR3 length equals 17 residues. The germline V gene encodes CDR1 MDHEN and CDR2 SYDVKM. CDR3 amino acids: CASSPLRRGGASDTQYF. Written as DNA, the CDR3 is TGTGCCAGCAGTCCATTACGTCGCGGAGGGGCATCAGATACGCAGTATTTT.